This T cell receptor beta chain stems from a study of blood T cells in healthy people across ages. At least ten counts were recorded for this clonotype. The target antigen is unknown. The study's findings and limits: Naive T cell percentage strongly correlated with TCR beta diversity. Age brought a roughly linear fall in TCR beta diversity measured per million T cells.

Through a sample-barcoded 5' primer and a J-beta primer mix, a second PCR was run for roughly 6 to 12 cycles. Sequencing recovered at least 2.5 million CDR3-containing paired-end reads from each sample. TCRdb fed the 5' RACE reads into MiXCR, producing one record per CDR3 protein. The sample holds a few hundred thousand distinct CDR3 sequences, about 29% seen once. Germline assignment: CDR1 SGHRS and CDR2 YFSETQ. The CDR3 consists of 14 residues. V was trimmed by 6 bases and J by 2 bases, leaving 14 bases between them. These sequences were also reported in another study, on T cells of mothers and their children. From that report: From each mother came over 8.5 million TCR beta CDR3 reads, and from each child came approximately 2.8 million.

The origin of this receptor is a boy aged 2-15 years in good health. Sequencing was carried out using blood. The gene calls are TRBV5-1 and TRBJ2-5, with D possibly being TRBD1 (6 bases). Written as DNA, the CDR3 is TGCGCCAGCAACGAACTAGGGGGACAAGAGACCCAGTACTTC. It yields the protein CASNELGGQETQYF. The entire variable domain, with the rest obtained from reference TRBV5-1 and TRBJ2-5, is as follows: KAGVTQTPRYLIKTRGQQVTLSCSPISGHRSVSWYQQTPGQGLQFLFEYFSETQRNKGNFPGRFSGRQFSNSRSEMNVSTLELGDSALYLCASNELGGQETQYFGPGTRLLVL.